These 10 T cell receptor beta chains originate from one sample sequenced in a study of CD8 T cells in ankylosing spondylitis. These receptors have no identified antigens. Study-wide results and limits: Typical of ankylosing spondylitis blood, it appeared, was a TCR beta motif of eight highly homologous variants.

TCRdb reprocessed the 5' RACE reads via MiXCR and lists one record per CDR3 protein. The top ten hold roughly 0.51% of the sample, which has 750,000 to 850,000 distinct CDR3 sequences, roughly 12% seen once. The sequenced material came from blood, either unsorted or a sorted T cell fraction (not recorded which). Receptors originate from a male donor with ankylosing spondylitis.

At least ten counts were recorded for this clonotype. The chain has TRBV6-1 and TRBJ1-2, with a tentative D call TRBD1 (6 bases). V was cut by 7 bases and J by 4 bases, with 28 bases left in between. CDR3 length: 18 amino acids. CDR1 is MNHNS, CDR2 SASEGT, per germline. CDR3 loop: CASTSYVGTLKGIYGYTF. CDR3 bases: TGTGCCAGCACAAGTTACGTTGGGACACTCAAGGGGATCTATGGCTACACCTTC.

This clonotype appeared a few times. J is TRBJ2-3 and V is TRBV4-3; 8 bases align to TRBD2. This CDR3 region has 19 residues. Germline V gene sequence: CDR1 LGHNA, CDR2 YSLEER. Germline trimming cut 1 base from V and 1 base from J; bases unmatched to any gene: 13. CDR3 loop: CASSQAVVNGGAGTDTQYF. CDR3 DNA: TGCGCCAGCAGCCAAGCAGTAGTGAACGGGGGGGCTGGCACAGATACGCAGTATTTT.

This clonotype was seen at least ten times. This sequence joins TRBV6-2 or TRBV6-3 and TRBJ2-7; D gene uncertain. V lost 0 bases to trimming and J lost 2 bases, with 8 bases between them. From germline, CDR1 is MNHEY and CDR2 SVGEGT. The CDR3 has 14 residues. DNA for the CDR3: TGTGCCAGCAGTTACTCGAACTCCCCCTACGAGCAGTACTTC. Translating gives CASSYSNSPYEQYF.

This clonotype was seen a handful of times. J is TRBJ1-4 and V is TRBV20-1; TRBD1 is a possible D gene (5 bases). V was cut by 2 bases and J by 3 bases, with 7 bases left in between. There are 13 residues in the CDR3. Germline V CDR1 and CDR2: DFQATT, SNEGSKA (reference sequence). Here the CDR3 reads CSARRDPNEKLFF. The CDR3 DNA is TGCAGTGCTAGACGGGACCCTAATGAAAAACTGTTTTTT.

The chain recombines TRBV20-1 with TRBJ2-3; tentative D call: TRBD1 (6 bases). CDR1 DFQATT and CDR2 SNEGSKA come from the germline V gene (reference sequence). Between the trimmed V and J ends, which lost 5 bases and 1 base, there was a span of 10 bases. This CDR3 comprises 13 residues. The CDR3 DNA follows: TGCAGTGCTTTTCGACAGGGCACAGATACGCAGTATTTT. It encodes CSAFRQGTDTQYF.

This clonotype has a handful of counts. The chain employs TRBV7-6 and TRBJ1-1, with D unclear. Germline loops: CDR1 SGHVS, CDR2 FNYEAQ. Trimming took 1 base from V and 4 from J, leaving 13 bases between them. The CDR3 is made up of 15 amino acids. The CDR3 DNA sequence: TGTGCCAGCAGCTTAGGTTCCCTAGGAGGCACTGAAGCTTTCTTT. Encoded protein: CASSLGSLGGTEAFF.

A few counts support this clonotype. The gene calls are TRBV7-3 and TRBJ2-5, with D perhaps matching TRBD2 (6 bases). Trimming left V 5 bases short and J 2 bases short, with 9 bases between. Germline V gene data show CDR1 as SGHTA and CDR2 as FQGTGA. This CDR3 is built from 13 residues. DNA of the CDR3: TGTGCCAGCAGCATCGGGACTCAAGAGACCCAGTACTTC. Protein: CASSIGTQETQYF.

This clonotype was counted many times. The chain has TRBV20-1 and TRBJ1-4; TRBD1 might be the D (6 bases). CDR3 size: 14 residues. V was shortened by 4 bases and J by 7 bases, with 16 bases between the two germline ends. CDR1 is DFQATT and CDR2 is SNEGSKA in the germline V gene (reference sequence). In nucleotides, the CDR3 is TGCAGTGCTACCAGGCAAGGGGGTGGTGAAAAACTGTTTTTT. As protein: CSATRQGGGEKLFF.

This clonotype has a handful of counts. This chain joins TRBV7-8 and TRBJ2-1, with D maybe TRBD2 (5 bases). With 3 bases removed from V and 1 base from J, the gap between germline ends came to 10 bases. The CDR3 is 15 amino acids. The germline CDR1 and CDR2 sequences are SGHVS and FQNEAQ. This chain's CDR3 is CASSFRDPSYNEQFF. The CDR3 DNA reads TGTGCCAGCAGCTTCCGGGATCCTTCCTACAATGAGCAGTTCTTC.

The rearrangement joins TRBV5-1 to TRBJ1-1; D gene uncertain. Trimming took off 1 base at V and 2 bases at J, with 12 bases between the two ends. The CDR3 spans 15 residues. Germline V lookup: CDR1 SGHRS, CDR2 YFSETQ. The CDR3 loop reads CASSLNPGHNTEAFF. DNA of the CDR3: TGCGCCAGCAGCTTGAATCCAGGCCACAACACTGAAGCTTTCTTT.